The source of this TCR beta chain is a study of identical twins (dated by TCRdb to about 2016). About the investigation overall: TCR alpha and beta repertoires from monozygotic twins, unrelated adults of various ages and cord blood were deep-sequenced to test whether fetal clonotypes persist. To rule out contamination, replicate twin experiments were performed at different times with different library preparation protocols. Results and caveats for the whole study, not just this receptor: Because the same donors could not be followed over many years, conclusions were based on cross-sectional statistical analysis. Out-of-frame TCR alpha sequences shared between twins showed an excess of low generation-probability sequences compared with coincidental sharing between unrelated individuals. Invariant T cells such as MAIT and iNKT could partly confound zero-insertion analyses, although diverse VJ usage argued against such confounding for most clonotypes. Out-of-frame TCR alpha sharing in monozygotic twins was systematically underestimated by recombination models, whereas sharing between unrelated individuals was in agreement with the recombination models. Fewer insertions were carried by abundant cord blood beta clonotypes; a weaker similar trend was observed in young adult naive repertoires, while no such trend was observed in memory repertoires. The excess sharing between twins in beta out-of-frame sequences was weaker because fewer shared sequences reduced the signal-to-noise ratio.

Only healthy Caucasian donors were included. The twin cohort consisted of three pairs of female monozygotic twins, all aged about 18 to 29 years. Positive isolation kits from Invitrogen were used to isolate CD4+ and CD8+ T cell populations. Receptor amplification or capture employed 5' RACE. TCRdb records Illumina HiSeq 2000 as the sequencer. Template switching added a universal primer binding site, and the final cDNA carried a unique molecular identifier that allowed TCR cDNA molecules to be counted accurately. First-strand cDNA for TCR alpha and beta chains was synthesized from specific primers in the conserved constant-segment region. To control for contamination, each cDNA library was double barcoded with a SMART-Mk sample barcode plus Illumina barcodes. TruSeq adapter sequences, together with Illumina sample barcodes, were added in two successive PCR steps. TCR alpha and beta cDNA libraries were sequenced on the Illumina HiSeq platform with custom primers. The source study handled its data this way. Raw reads were processed with MiGEC to extract unique molecular identifiers, and MiXCR was used to determine CDR3 positions. For each individual, recombination models were inferred using an EM algorithm with the repgenHMM and IGoR tools. The analysis of shared clonotypes was done with the tcR package in R, with sharing normalized by the product of cloneset sizes. Out-of-frame nonproductive sequences were analyzed to study raw recombination free of thymic and clonal selection effects. TCRdb cleaned the public reads at Q25 with fastp, built clones with MiXCR and kept in-frame beta chains. Each entry merges the rows of one CDR3 protein and shows their most common DNA and genes. What appears here as the V and J calls and clone size reflects TCRdb's work, not the paper's. The sample contains roughly 480,000 distinct CDR3 sequences, 20% to 25% of them found a single time. Of the sample, about 3% falls within the top ten clones.

Worth noting for this clonotype: No antigen is known for it. No qualities accompany the bases; no much larger clone lies one base away.

CDR1 and CDR2 (SGHRS, YFSETQ) derive from the germline V gene. The V end loses 2 bases and the J end loses 0 bases, and a stretch of 11 bases separates them. Taken from cysteine to phenylalanine, the CDR3 has 15 residues. Of all the DNA, just the CDR3 is kept, 45 bases in frame from base 1. This sample also belongs to another study, concerning T cells expressing NK-cell markers. Taken from the second paper: TCR beta-chain repertoires were profiled in sorted CD3+CD56+NKG2C+, CD3+CD56+NKG2C- and CD3+CD56-NKG2C+ T-cell subsets from several donors. Among the eight sequenced donors, only one was HCMV-seronegative, while the other seven were HCMV-seropositive. To restrict sorting to alphabetaTCR-expressing T cells, an anti-gammadeltaTCR antibody was added in several experiments. In six donors, the dominant CD3+CD56+NKG2C+ clonotypes ranked among the top 10 CD8+ clonotypes, making up 1.0-7.0% of CD8+ T cells. Those dominant clonotypes were again the most abundant among CD3+CD56-NKG2C+ cells in several donors, at 28.3-60.1%. Whether the expanded NKG2C-expressing T cell clones were specific for HCMV antigens was left unclear. All eight donors whose samples were sequenced were randomly selected healthy volunteers, three of them men and five women. To determine HCMV serostatus, a commercial ELISA kit was used to detect HCMV-specific IgG in serum. MIGEC was used to demultiplex reads and group the reads by UMI, and MiTCR was used to assemble and quantify clonotypes. To exclude erroneous sequences, any TCR cDNA sequence not supported by at least two reads was discarded. Downstream repertoire analysis used the tcR package, and clonotypes were matched across fractions by CDR3 nucleotide sequence plus V segment. VDJmatch was used to annotate antigen specificity against VDJdb, with one amino acid substitution in CDR3 permitted.

The sample taken for sequencing was CD4+ T cells sorted from blood. This clonotype originated in a woman younger than 30 in good health. The chain is made from TRBV5-1 and TRBJ1-1; a tentative D match to TRBD1 spans 5 bases. This receptor has the CDR3 CASSLLGTVNTEAFF. Here is the DNA: TGCGCCAGCAGCTTACTTGGGACCGTGAACACTGAAGCTTTCTTT.